What follows are 27 T cell receptor beta chains derived from one specimen sequenced in a study of shared clonotypes between healthy human individuals. TCRdb's copy holds only in-frame clones and misses some; the assay was immunoSEQ multiplex PCR. In the table there are some 630,000 clones, about 78% of which are singletons. Specimen: memory CD4+ T cells sorted from blood. The subset here: CD45RA-negative fraction. The receptor source for this set is a woman aged 30 to 39 in good health.

This clone has only one observation. The rearrangement uses TRBV28 and TRBJ2-3; TRBD1 or TRBD2 may be the D gene (5 bases each). With 6 bases removed from V and 4 bases from J, the gap between germline ends came to 20 bases. From germline, CDR1 is MDHEN and CDR2 SYDVKM. The CDR3 length is 16 residues. Written as DNA, the CDR3 is TGTGCCAGCAGGCCCCCCAGGGAGAGGCTCGCAGATACGCAGTATTTT. This sequence encodes CASRPPRERLADTQYF.

The V gene is TRBV6-1, the J gene TRBJ1-1; 8 nucleotides agree with TRBD1. The CDR3 length is 17 residues. Germline lookup yields CDR1 MNHNS and CDR2 SASEGT. V lost 0 bases, J lost 1 base, and 7 bases stayed unmatched. The CDR3 DNA sequence: TGTGCCAGCAGTGAAGCGGTTCGCGGGACAGGGAACACTGAAGCTTTCTTT. It encodes CASSEAVRGTGNTEAFF.

This clone turned up a few times. The rearrangement uses TRBV5-1 and TRBJ1-3, with 7 bases that match TRBD1. V lost 3 bases and J lost 4; bases outside the gene matches: 4. Germline V gene data show CDR1 as SGHRS and CDR2 as YFSETQ. The length of the CDR3 is 14 residues. This CDR3 is CASSYGTAGNTIYF. The DNA of the CDR3 is TGCGCCAGCAGCTACGGGACAGCAGGAAACACCATATATTTT.

This sequence joins TRBV6-6 and TRBJ2-6; D is possibly TRBD1 (6 bases). Deletions cut 7 bases from V and 2 bases from J, with 12 bases between. Germline assignment: CDR1 MNHNY and CDR2 SVGAGI (reference sequence). The CDR3 covers 15 residues. CDR3 amino acids: CASKKGGTGANVLTF. The DNA for the CDR3 is TGTGCCAGCAAAAAAGGGGGTACTGGGGCCAACGTCCTGACTTTC.

The chain couples TRBV6-6 to TRBJ2-5; TRBD1 aligns across 8 bases. The germline gives CDR1 MNHNY, CDR2 SVGAGI (reference sequence). V gave up 2 bases and J gave up 2 bases; unmatched junction bases: 7. CDR3 length equals 16 residues. CDR3 protein: CASSYTPRTGQETQYF. The CDR3 DNA is TGTGCCAGCAGTTACACCCCAAGGACAGGGCAAGAGACCCAGTACTTC.

On this clone itself: The junction differs from germline at one of its ends, possibly a read error. The sample holds other DNA sequences that translate to the same CDR3. The chain couples TRBV5-8 to TRBJ2-2; D possibly corresponds to TRBD2 (5 bases). The CDR3 consists of 16 residues. Germline values: CDR1 SGHTS, CDR2 YDEGEE. The CDR3 sequence is CASSSPGPLYTGELFF. The CDR3 DNA reads as TGTGCCAGCAGCTCGCCCGGGCCTTTGTACACCGGGGAACTGTTTTTT.

This chain uses TRBV6-5 with TRBJ2-1; no clear D. Germline assignment: CDR1 MNHEY and CDR2 SVGAGI. The V and J ends lost 6 bases and 6 bases respectively, with 15 bases between them. The CDR3 totals 14 residues. The CDR3 sequence: CASRSLLMRNEQFF. DNA of the CDR3: TGTGCCAGCAGGTCGCTACTTATGCGCAATGAGCAGTTCTTC.

The chain recombines TRBV27 with TRBJ2-4; D is perhaps TRBD2 (6 bases). Looked up from germline, CDR1 is MNHEY and CDR2 is SMNVEV (reference sequence). The CDR3 extends over 13 amino acids. Deletions cut 8 bases from V and 0 bases from J, with 8 bases between. The CDR3 bases are TGTGCCAGCGCCGGGGGAGCCAAAAACATTCAGTACTTC. Its translation: CASAGGAKNIQYF.

This chain links TRBV11-2 with TRBJ1-1, with D maybe TRBD1 (6 bases). V shed 4 bases and J shed 4 bases, with 16 bases lying between them. Germline CDR1 SGHAT, CDR2 FQNNGV. The CDR3 has 15 amino acids. CDR3 sequence (DNA): TGTGCCAGCAGCTCCCAGGGGATATATCGCACTGAAGCTTTCTTT. Its protein is CASSSQGIYRTEAFF.

The rearrangement joins TRBV18 to TRBJ2-7, with D unresolved. Between the trimmed V and J ends, which lost 1 base and 2 bases, there was a span of 12 bases. The CDR3 runs 15 residues. Per germline, CDR1 KGHSH and CDR2 LQKENI. The CDR3: CASSPQANGPYEQYF. In DNA form, the CDR3 reads TGTGCCAGCTCACCACAGGCTAACGGCCCCTACGAGCAGTACTTC.

This sequence joins TRBV10-3 and TRBJ2-2; D possibly matches TRBD1 or TRBD2 (5 bases each). V was trimmed by 7 bases and J by 3 bases, leaving 9 bases between them. The CDR3 totals 13 residues. The V gene's germline CDR1 is ENHRY and CDR2 SYGVKD. CDR3: CAITRDDTGELFF. CDR3 DNA sequence: TGTGCCATCACCCGGGACGACACCGGGGAGCTGTTTTTT.

The chain recombines TRBV5-1 with TRBJ2-1, with 10 bases aligning to TRBD2. Germline V gene lookup returns CDR1 SGHRS and CDR2 YFSETQ. This CDR3 has 18 residues. The V segment lost 0 bases and the J segment 0 bases; nucleotides outside the gene matches: 6. The CDR3 bases are TGCGCCAGCAGCTTGGCCGGGACTAGCGAGAGCTCCTACAATGAGCAGTTCTTC. It encodes CASSLAGTSESSYNEQFF. Combining the CDR3 with reference TRBV5-1 and TRBJ2-1 gives the whole variable domain KAGVTQTPRYLIKTRGQQVTLSCSPISGHRSVSWYQQTPGQGLQFLFEYFSETQRNKGNFPGRFSGRQFSNSRSEMNVSTLELGDSALYLCASSLAGTSESSYNEQFFGPGTRLTVL.

This clone has only one observation. The rearrangement uses TRBV11-2 and TRBJ2-5, with D perhaps matching TRBD1 (5 bases). Trimming pared 1 base from V and 4 bases from J, leaving 16 bases between. Per the germline V gene, CDR1 is SGHAT and CDR2 is FQNNGV. The CDR3 extends over 16 amino acids. The CDR3 region is CASSLGSVLQGETQYF. For the CDR3, the DNA is TGTGCCAGCAGCTTAGGGTCAGTTCTCCAGGGAGAGACCCAGTACTTC.

The V and J genes are TRBV15 and TRBJ1-5; 7 bases are shared with TRBD1. CDR3 size: 18 residues. The germline V gene encodes CDR1 LNHNV and CDR2 YYDKDF (reference sequence). Trimming at V came to 6 bases and at J to 0 bases, leaving 14 bases not matched to a gene. The CDR3 sequence: CATRPRGDSPYSNQPQHF. The DNA for the CDR3 is TGTGCCACCAGACCTAGAGGGGACAGTCCCTATAGCAATCAGCCCCAGCATTTT.

This clone was counted ten times or more. The chain carries TRBV2 and TRBJ1-1; 8 positions agree with TRBD1. Germline CDR1 reads SNHLY; CDR2 reads FYNNEI. The CDR3 sequence is 14 residues long. V shed 8 bases, J shed 7 bases, and the junction held 12 bases outside the gene matches. This chain's CDR3 is CASGGARGRGEAFF. The CDR3 coding sequence is TGTGCCAGCGGGGGGGCCAGGGGGCGAGGTGAAGCTTTCTTT.

This clone occurred a few times. This sequence joins TRBV6-6 and TRBJ1-2; possible D gene TRBD1, 6 bases. The CDR3 has 16 residues. Germline V gives CDR1 MNHNY, CDR2 SVGAGI (reference sequence). V was trimmed by 5 bases and J by 7 bases, leaving 23 bases between them. In DNA form, the CDR3 reads TGTGCCAGCAGTGCAAGGCGGGACACAGCACAGGGTGGCTACACCTTC. Translated: CASSARRDTAQGGYTF.

In regard to this clone: Other DNA sequences in the sample encode the same CDR3. The chain couples TRBV7-2 to TRBJ1-1; the D is unclear. CDR1 and CDR2 (germline): SGHTA, FQGNSA. The CDR3 has 13 residues. The V end was cut by 5 bases, the J end by 3 bases, with 10 bases between. CDR3 DNA: TGTGCCAGCAGCAGTCAGAGGGACACTGAAGCTTTCTTT. Protein: CASSSQRDTEAFF.

There are a few counts of this clone. The rearrangement uses TRBV5-1 and TRBJ2-3, with 9 bases identical to TRBD1. The CDR3 is 15 amino acids. The J segment lost 3 bases and the V segment lost 4 bases, leaving 6 bases of the junction unmatched. The germline V gene encodes CDR1 SGHRS and CDR2 YFSETQ. The CDR3: CASSLTGQGTDTQYF. The CDR3 bases are TGCGCCAGCAGCCTGACGGGACAGGGAACAGATACGCAGTATTTT.

The rearrangement joins TRBV5-1 to TRBJ2-2; D not resolved. Germline V gene data show CDR1 as SGHRS and CDR2 as YFSETQ. V lost 4 bases to trimming and J lost 3 bases, with 7 bases between them. The CDR3 sequence is 13 residues long. The CDR3 DNA sequence: TGCGCCAGCAGCCCCTGGGACACCGGGGAGCTGTTTTTT. Protein product: CASSPWDTGELFF.

A word on this clone: Within the sample, other DNA sequences also encode this same CDR3. The V call is TRBV19, the J call TRBJ2-7; 9 positions match TRBD2. CDR3 length equals 14 residues. CDR1 and CDR2 (germline): LNHDA, SQIVND (reference sequence). V lost 3 bases, J lost 4 bases, and 4 bases stayed unmatched. DNA for the CDR3: TGTGCCAGTAGTATGCTAGCGGGACCGTACGAGCAGTACTTC. This codes for CASSMLAGPYEQYF.

The chain employs TRBV28 and TRBJ2-2; D tentatively reads TRBD1 or TRBD2 (6 bases each). Germline V gives CDR1 MDHEN, CDR2 SYDVKM. This CDR3 comprises 14 residues. The DNA of the CDR3 is TGTGCTCATACCGGGGGCAGAAACACCGGGGAGCTGTTTTTT. As protein: CAHTGGRNTGELFF. Together with reference TRBV28 and TRBJ2-2, the CDR3 gives the full variable domain: DVKVTQSSRYLVKRTGEKVFLECVQDMDHENMFWYRQDPGLGLRLIYFSYDVKMKEKGDIPEGYSVSREKKERFSLILESASTNQTSMYLCAHTGGRNTGELFFGEGSRLTVL.

V is TRBV5-6 and J is TRBJ2-3; D is uncertain. Trimming took 2 bases from V and 5 from J, leaving 12 bases between them. This CDR3 has 14 amino acids. Germline V gene data show CDR1 as SGHDT and CDR2 as YYEEEE. The CDR3 bases are TGTGCCAGCAGCTTCTGGATGTCGTTAGATACGCAGTATTTT. Its protein product is CASSFWMSLDTQYF.

This rearrangement joins TRBV15 to TRBJ2-5; no firm D call. The V and J ends lost 1 base and 5 bases respectively, with 14 bases between them. CDR1 and CDR2 (germline): LNHNV, YYDKDF (reference sequence). CDR3 length: 15 amino acids. CDR3 DNA sequence: TGTGCCACCAGCAGAGTAAGCGCCCCACGGGAGACCCAGTACTTC. Translated, it gives CATSRVSAPRETQYF.

This clone occurred once. This may be a read error, as it is one base from a much larger clone. Other nucleotide sequences in the sample specify the same CDR3. V gene TRBV7-9 combines with J gene TRBJ1-1; 7 bases line up with TRBD1. Unmatched junction bases numbered 2, after V lost 4 bases and J lost 0 bases. The CDR3 has 14 amino acids. The germline gives CDR1 SEHNR, CDR2 FQNEAQ (reference sequence). Written as DNA, the CDR3 is TGTGCCAGCAGCTCGGGACAGATGAACACTGAAGCTTTCTTT. Translating it yields CASSSGQMNTEAFF.

The chain links TRBV7-2 to TRBJ2-7, with 8 bases that match TRBD2. This CDR3 has 14 residues. Germline V gene lookup returns CDR1 SGHTA and CDR2 FQGNSA. J lost 2 bases, V lost 6 bases, and 6 bases had no gene match. The CDR3 reads CASRRSGGPYEQYF. The CDR3, as DNA: TGTGCCAGCAGAAGATCGGGAGGGCCCTACGAGCAGTACTTC.

Regarding this clone: Since a much larger clone is just one base distant, this may be a read error. The chain combines TRBV5-4 with TRBJ1-3; D is unclear. Germline V gene sequence: CDR1 SGHNT, CDR2 YYREEE (reference sequence). The V and J ends lost 4 bases and 1 base respectively, with 3 bases between them. The CDR3 is made up of 12 amino acids. The CDR3 is CASSRSGNTIYF. The CDR3 nucleotides read TGTGCCAGCAGCCGATCTGGAAACACCATATATTTT.

This chain connects TRBV7-3 to TRBJ2-1; 7 positions agree with TRBD2. Losses at the gene ends were 1 base for V and 7 bases for J; bases not matched to a gene: 4. The CDR3 is 14 residues long. Germline V gene lookup returns CDR1 SGHTA and CDR2 FQGTGA. CDR3 sequence: CASSLMGGRNEQFF. The CDR3 DNA reads TGTGCCAGCAGCTTAATGGGAGGGAGGAATGAGCAGTTCTTC.